These T cell receptor beta chains were read from a single sample in a study of blood T cells in healthy people across ages. TCRdb passed the 5' RACE reads through MiXCR, listing each CDR3 protein once. The sample records about a million distinct CDR3 sequences, roughly 47% being singletons. Sequencing used blood. These receptors all come from a woman aged 60-75 years in good health. Both conserved end residues are part of each CDR3. Each record gives: V gene, J gene, clone size, D gene, CDR3 DNA, CDR3 protein. The D gene is left open where the match is weak. Size values are once, few and many counts, or a class for expanded clones, and some rows have none.

TRBV9	TRBJ2-7	NA	NA	TGTGCCAGCAGCGTAGCACCACAGGCTGGGACCTACGAGCAGTACTTC	CASSVAPQAGTYEQYF
TRBV20-1	TRBJ2-7	NA	NA	TGCAGTGCTCTTAGGAACTACGAGCAGTACTTC	CSALRNYEQYF
TRBV29-1	TRBJ2-1	NA	TRBD2	TGCAGCGTTGAACCCACTAGCGGTTCCTACAATGAGCAGTTCTTC	CSVEPTSGSYNEQFF
TRBV7-6	TRBJ1-2	few	NA	TGTGCCAGCAGCCCCGGACGGACCATTTTAATGAACTATGGCTACACCTTC	CASSPGRTILMNYGYTF
TRBV29-1	TRBJ1-4	NA	NA	TGCAGCGTCGCCATTGCAGCAACTAATGAAAAACTGTTTTTT	CSVAIAATNEKLFF
TRBV12-3/TRBV12-4	TRBJ2-5	NA	NA	TGTGCCAGCAGTCCCTTAGGGTTTGAGCAGTACTTC	CASSPLGFEQYF
TRBV28	TRBJ2-7	NA	NA	TGTGCCAGCAGCCTAACTCAGGGTACAAGCCACGAGCAGTACTTC	CASSLTQGTSHEQYF
TRBV7-9	TRBJ2-7	NA	TRBD1	TGTGCCAGCAGCCCGGGATCGAGGGGGCATATCGGCGAGCAGTACTTC	CASSPGSRGHIGEQYF
TRBV12-3/TRBV12-4	TRBJ2-1	NA	NA	TGTTCCAGCAGTTTTCAAACGGCAAGCTACAATGAGCAGTTCTTC	CSSSFQTASYNEQFF
TRBV28	TRBJ2-3	few	NA	TGTGCCAGCAGTCTCTCAGCAGGAAGGATCTCAGATACGCAGTATTTT	CASSLSAGRISDTQYF